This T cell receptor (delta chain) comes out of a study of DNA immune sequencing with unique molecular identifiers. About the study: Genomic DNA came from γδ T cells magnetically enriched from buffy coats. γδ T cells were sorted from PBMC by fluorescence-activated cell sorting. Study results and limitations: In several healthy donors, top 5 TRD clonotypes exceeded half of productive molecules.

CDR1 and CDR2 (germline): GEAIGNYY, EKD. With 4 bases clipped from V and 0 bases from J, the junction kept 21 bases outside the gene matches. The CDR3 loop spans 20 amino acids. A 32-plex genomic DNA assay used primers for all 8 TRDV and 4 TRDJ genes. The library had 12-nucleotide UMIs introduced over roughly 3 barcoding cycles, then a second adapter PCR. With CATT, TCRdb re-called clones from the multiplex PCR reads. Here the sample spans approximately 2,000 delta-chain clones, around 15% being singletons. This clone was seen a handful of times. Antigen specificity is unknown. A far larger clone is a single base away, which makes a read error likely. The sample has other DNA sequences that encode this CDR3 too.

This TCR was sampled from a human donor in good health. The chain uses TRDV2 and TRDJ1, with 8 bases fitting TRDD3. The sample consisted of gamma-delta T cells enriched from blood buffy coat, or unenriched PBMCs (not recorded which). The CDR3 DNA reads TGTGCCTGTGATACCCTGAGGGTTTCTGGGGGACACGAGTACACCGATAAACTCATCTTT. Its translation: CACDTLRVSGGHEYTDKLIF.